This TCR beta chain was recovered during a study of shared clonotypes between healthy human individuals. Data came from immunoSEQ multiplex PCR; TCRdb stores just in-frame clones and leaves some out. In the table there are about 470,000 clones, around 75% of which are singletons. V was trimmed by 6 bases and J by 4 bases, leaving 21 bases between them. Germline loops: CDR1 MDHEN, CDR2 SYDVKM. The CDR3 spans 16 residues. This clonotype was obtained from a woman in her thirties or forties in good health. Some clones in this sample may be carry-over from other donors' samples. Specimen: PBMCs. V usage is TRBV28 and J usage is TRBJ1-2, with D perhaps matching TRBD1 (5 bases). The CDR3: CASRPREGKIFYGYTF. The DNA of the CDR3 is TGTGCCAGCAGACCCAGGGAGGGCAAGATTTTCTATGGCTACACCTTC.